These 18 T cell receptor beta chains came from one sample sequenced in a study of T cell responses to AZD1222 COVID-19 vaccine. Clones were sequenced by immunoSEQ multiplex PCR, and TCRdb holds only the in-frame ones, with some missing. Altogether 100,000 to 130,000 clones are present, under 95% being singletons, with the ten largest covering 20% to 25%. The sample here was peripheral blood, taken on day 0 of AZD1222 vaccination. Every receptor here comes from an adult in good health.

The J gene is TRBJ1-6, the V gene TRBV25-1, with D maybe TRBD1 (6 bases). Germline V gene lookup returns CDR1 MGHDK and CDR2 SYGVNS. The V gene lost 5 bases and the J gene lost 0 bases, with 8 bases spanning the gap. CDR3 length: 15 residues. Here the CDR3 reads CASSQGSSYNSPLHF. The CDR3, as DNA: TGTGCCAGCAGTCAGGGGAGCTCCTATAATTCACCCCTCCACTTT.

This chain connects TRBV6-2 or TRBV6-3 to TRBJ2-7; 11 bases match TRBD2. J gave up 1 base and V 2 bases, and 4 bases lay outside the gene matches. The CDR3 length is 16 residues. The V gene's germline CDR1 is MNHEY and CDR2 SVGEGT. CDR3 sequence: CASSYRSGRESYEQYF. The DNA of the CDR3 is TGTGCCAGCAGTTACCGTAGCGGGAGGGAATCCTACGAGCAGTACTTC.

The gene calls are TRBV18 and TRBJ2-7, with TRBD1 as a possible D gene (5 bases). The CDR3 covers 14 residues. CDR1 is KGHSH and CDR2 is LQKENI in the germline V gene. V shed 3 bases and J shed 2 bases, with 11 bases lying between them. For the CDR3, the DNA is TGTGCCAGCTCACCTCGACAGAGCCCCTACGAGCAGTACTTC. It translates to CASSPRQSPYEQYF.

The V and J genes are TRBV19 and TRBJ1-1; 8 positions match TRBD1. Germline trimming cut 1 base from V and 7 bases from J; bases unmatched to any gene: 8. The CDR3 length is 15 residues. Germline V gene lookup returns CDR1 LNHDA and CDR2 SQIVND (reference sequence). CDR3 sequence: CASSIGVRGTGEAFF. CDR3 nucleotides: TGTGCCAGTAGTATAGGCGTACGAGGGACAGGTGAAGCTTTCTTT.

CDR3 loop: CSASGGTGYTF. CDR3 nucleotide sequence: TGCAGTGCTAGTGGGGGGACAGGCTACACCTTC. V and J are TRBV20-1 and TRBJ1-2; tentatively, D is TRBD1 (6 bases). Germline lookup yields CDR1 DFQATT and CDR2 SNEGSKA (reference sequence). This CDR3 contains 11 residues. V lost 3 bases and J lost 8, with 10 bases in between.

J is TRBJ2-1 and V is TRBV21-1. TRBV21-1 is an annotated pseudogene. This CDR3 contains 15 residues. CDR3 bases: TGTGCCAGCAGCCCAGGTCCCTTCGGAGACCCCGAGCAGTTCTTC. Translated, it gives CASSPGPFGDPEQFF.

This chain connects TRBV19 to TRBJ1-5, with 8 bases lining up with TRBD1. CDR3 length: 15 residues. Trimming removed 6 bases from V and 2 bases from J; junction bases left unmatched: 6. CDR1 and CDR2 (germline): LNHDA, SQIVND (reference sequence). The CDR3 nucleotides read TGTGCCAGTAGCCCAGGGGGCGTCGGCAATCAGCCCCAGCATTTT. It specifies CASSPGGVGNQPQHF.

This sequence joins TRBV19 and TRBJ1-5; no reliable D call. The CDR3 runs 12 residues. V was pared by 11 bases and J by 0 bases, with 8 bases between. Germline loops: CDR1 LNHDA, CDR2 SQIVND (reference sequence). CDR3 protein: CASSYSNQPQHF. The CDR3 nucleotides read TGTGCCTCATCCTATAGCAATCAGCCCCAGCATTTT.

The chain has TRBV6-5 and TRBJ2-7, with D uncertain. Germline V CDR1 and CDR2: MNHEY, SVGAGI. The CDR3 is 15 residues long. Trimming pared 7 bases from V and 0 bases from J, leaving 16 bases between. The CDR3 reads CASTISGLSSYEQYF. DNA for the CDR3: TGTGCCAGCACCATATCCGGGCTGAGCTCCTACGAGCAGTACTTC.

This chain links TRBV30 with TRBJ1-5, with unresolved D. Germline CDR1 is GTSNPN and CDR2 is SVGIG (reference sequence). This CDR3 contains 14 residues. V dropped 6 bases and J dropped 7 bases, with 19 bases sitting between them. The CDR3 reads CACARAGLEQPQHF. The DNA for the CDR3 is TGTGCCTGTGCCCGCGCGGGGTTGGAACAGCCCCAGCATTTT.

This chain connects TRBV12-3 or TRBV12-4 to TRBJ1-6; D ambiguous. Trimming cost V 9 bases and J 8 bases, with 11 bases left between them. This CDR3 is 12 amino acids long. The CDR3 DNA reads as TGTGCCAGTTCTTATATTGATTCACCCCTCCACTTT. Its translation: CASSYIDSPLHF.

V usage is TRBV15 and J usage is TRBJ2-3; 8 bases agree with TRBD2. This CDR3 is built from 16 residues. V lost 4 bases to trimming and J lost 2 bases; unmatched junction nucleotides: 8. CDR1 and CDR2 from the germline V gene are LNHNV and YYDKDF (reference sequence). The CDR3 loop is CATSILGGGYTDTQYF. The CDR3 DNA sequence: TGTGCCACCAGCATACTCGGCGGGGGGTACACAGATACGCAGTATTTT.

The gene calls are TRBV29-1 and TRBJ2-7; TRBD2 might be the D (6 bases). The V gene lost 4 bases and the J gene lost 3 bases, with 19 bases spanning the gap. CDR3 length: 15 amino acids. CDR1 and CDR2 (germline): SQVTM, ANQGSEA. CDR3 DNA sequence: TGCAGCGTTGGGGCCGGGTTCGGGAGTGTCTACGAGCAGTACTTC. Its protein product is CSVGAGFGSVYEQYF.

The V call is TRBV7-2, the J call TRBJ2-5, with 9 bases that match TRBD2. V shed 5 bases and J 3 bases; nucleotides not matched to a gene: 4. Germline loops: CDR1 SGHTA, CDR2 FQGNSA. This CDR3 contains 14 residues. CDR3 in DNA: TGTGCCAGCAGCCTTGCTAGCGGGGAAGAGACCCAGTACTTC. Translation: CASSLASGEETQYF.

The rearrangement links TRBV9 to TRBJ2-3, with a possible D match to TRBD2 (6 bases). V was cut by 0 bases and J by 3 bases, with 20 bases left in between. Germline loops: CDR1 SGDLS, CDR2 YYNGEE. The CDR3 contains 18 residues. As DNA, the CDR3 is TGTGCCAGCAGCGTAGAGGGACTTATCGGCACCTTTACAGATACGCAGTATTTT. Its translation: CASSVEGLIGTFTDTQYF.

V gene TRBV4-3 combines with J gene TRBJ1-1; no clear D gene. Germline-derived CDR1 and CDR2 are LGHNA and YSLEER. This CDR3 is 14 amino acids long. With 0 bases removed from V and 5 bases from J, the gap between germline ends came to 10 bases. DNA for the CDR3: TGCGCCAGCAGCCAAGAACGCCGAGGAACTGAAGCTTTCTTT. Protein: CASSQERRGTEAFF.

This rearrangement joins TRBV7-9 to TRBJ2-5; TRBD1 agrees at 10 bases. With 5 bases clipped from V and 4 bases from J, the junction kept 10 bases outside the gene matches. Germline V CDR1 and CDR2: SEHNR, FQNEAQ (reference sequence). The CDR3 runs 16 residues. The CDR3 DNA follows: TGTGCCAGCAGCCCCGGGGACAGGGGACAGATAGAGACCCAGTACTTC. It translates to CASSPGDRGQIETQYF.

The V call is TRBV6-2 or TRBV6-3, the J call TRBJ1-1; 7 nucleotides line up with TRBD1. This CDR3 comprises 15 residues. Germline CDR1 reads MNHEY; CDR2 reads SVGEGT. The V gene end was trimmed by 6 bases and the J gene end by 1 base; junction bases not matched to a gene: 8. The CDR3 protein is CASSQPGQWNTEAFF. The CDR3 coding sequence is TGTGCCAGCAGCCAACCGGGACAGTGGAACACTGAAGCTTTCTTT.